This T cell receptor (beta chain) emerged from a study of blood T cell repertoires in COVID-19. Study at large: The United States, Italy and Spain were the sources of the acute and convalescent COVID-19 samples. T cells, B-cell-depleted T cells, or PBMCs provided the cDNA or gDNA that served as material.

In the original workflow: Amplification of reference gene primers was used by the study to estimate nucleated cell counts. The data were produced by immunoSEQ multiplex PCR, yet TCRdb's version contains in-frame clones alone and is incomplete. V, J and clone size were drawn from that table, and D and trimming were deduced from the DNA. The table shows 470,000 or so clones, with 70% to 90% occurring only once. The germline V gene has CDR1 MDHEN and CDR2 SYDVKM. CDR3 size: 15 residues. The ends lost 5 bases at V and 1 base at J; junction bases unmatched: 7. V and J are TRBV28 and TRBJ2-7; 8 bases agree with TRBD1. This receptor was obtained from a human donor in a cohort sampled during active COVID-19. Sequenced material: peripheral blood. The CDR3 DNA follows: TGTGCCAGCAGTCCTCCAGACAGGGGATCCTACGAGCAGTACTTC. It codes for CASSPPDRGSYEQYF.